This note documents a single T cell receptor (beta chain) sequence. Its specificity is unknown. The Susac syndrome patients fit the recently defined diagnostic criteria for definite or probable disease. This sample was taken from a study of CD8 T cells in Susac syndrome. Germline-derived CDR1 and CDR2 are LNHNV and YYDKDF (reference sequence). V was shortened by 3 bases and J by 6 bases, with 6 bases between the two germline ends. The CDR3 runs 12 residues. Random hexamers were used to reverse transcribe an amount of about 0.45 to 1 ug RNA. The immunoSEQ assay covered 54 Vbeta and 13 Jbeta segments for CDR3. TCRdb used MiXCR to reprocess the immunoSEQ multiplex PCR reads, holding one entry per CDR3 protein. The table has 150,000 to 200,000 distinct CDR3 sequences, over 90% seen once. Points from the study as a whole: An acknowledgment was made by the study that its TCR sequencing and HLA analysis involved relatively few individuals. Clonal expansion of Susac CD8+ cells peaked in TEMRA cells, and it also peaked in active patients.

V gene TRBV15 combines with J gene TRBJ2-1; D ambiguous. The TCR sequence derives from a human donor with Susac syndrome. Specimen: CD8+ T cells from PBMCs. CDR3 in amino acids: CATSSRTNEQFF. The DNA of the CDR3 is TGTGCCACCAGCAGCCGCACCAATGAGCAGTTCTTC.